Following are 16 T cell receptor beta chains from one sample sequenced in a study of blood T cells in healthy people across ages. A second PCR of 7 to 11 cycles used a sample-barcoded 5' primer and a J-beta primer mix. TCRdb used MiXCR to reprocess the 5' RACE reads, holding one entry per CDR3 protein. The sample carries approximately 680,000 distinct CDR3 sequences, 32% recorded once. The source material was blood. These receptors were collected from an elderly woman in good health.

This clonotype was counted many times. This rearrangement joins TRBV5-1 to TRBJ2-6, with 7 bases lining up with TRBD2. The CDR3 runs to 18 residues. Germline CDR1 is SGHRS and CDR2 is YFSETQ. V lost 4 bases to trimming and J lost 2 bases; unmatched junction nucleotides: 12. CDR3 loop: CASSSGVGWDAGANVLTF. DNA for the CDR3: TGCGCCAGCAGCAGCGGGGTCGGGTGGGACGCTGGGGCCAACGTCCTGACTTTC.

This chain uses TRBV5-1 with TRBJ2-1; either TRBD1 or TRBD2 may fit D (5 bases each). This CDR3 has 15 amino acids. Deletions cut 1 base from V and 5 bases from J, with 13 bases between. Germline V gene lookup returns CDR1 SGHRS and CDR2 YFSETQ. CDR3: CASSLNPRGHNEQFF. As DNA, the CDR3 is TGCGCCAGCAGCTTGAACCCAAGGGGACACAATGAGCAGTTCTTC. The variable domain in full, with the rest retrieved from reference TRBV5-1 and TRBJ2-1, is KAGVTQTPRYLIKTRGQQVTLSCSPISGHRSVSWYQQTPGQGLQFLFEYFSETQRNKGNFPGRFSGRQFSNSRSEMNVSTLELGDSALYLCASSLNPRGHNEQFFGPGTRLTVL.

This clonotype was detected many times. The V gene is TRBV19, the J gene TRBJ1-2; no reliable D call. CDR3 length equals 12 residues. The V gene's germline CDR1 is LNHDA and CDR2 SQIVND (reference sequence). Trimming left V 7 bases short and J 8 bases short, with 14 bases between. CDR3 coding DNA: TGTGCCAGTACCACCGGGGTAGAGGGCTACACCTTC. Its translation: CASTTGVEGYTF.

In its sample, this clonotype was seen many times. The rearrangement joins TRBV6-1 to TRBJ2-4, with D perhaps TRBD1 (5 bases). This CDR3 has 14 amino acids. Trimming shortened V by 6 bases and J by 2 bases, and 11 bases separated the two germline ends. CDR1 MNHNS and CDR2 SASEGT come from the germline V gene. CDR3 sequence: CASRPQGTKNIQYF. For the CDR3, the DNA is TGTGCCAGCAGGCCTCAGGGAACCAAAAACATTCAGTACTTC.

This clonotype was detected a few times. The chain carries TRBV5-5 and TRBJ1-2, with D unresolved. This CDR3 is 17 amino acids long. Deletions cut 5 bases from V and 4 bases from J, with 24 bases between. Germline-derived CDR1 and CDR2 are SGHKS and YYEKEE (reference sequence). As DNA, the CDR3 is TGTGCCAGCAGTCCCGTGAGGGCTGGTTCAGGAAGCTATGGCTACACCTTC. Translation: CASSPVRAGSGSYGYTF.

This clonotype was seen a handful of times. The rearrangement uses TRBV18 and TRBJ1-2; 8 nucleotides line up with TRBD1. The V segment lost 2 bases and the J segment 5 bases; nucleotides outside the gene matches: 7. This CDR3 comprises 15 residues. Germline V lookup: CDR1 KGHSH, CDR2 LQKENI. The CDR3 sequence is CASSPSGGLIYGYTF. The CDR3 DNA reads TGTGCCAGCTCACCATCAGGGGGCTTGATTTATGGCTACACCTTC.

In its sample, this clonotype was seen a few times. A much larger clone differs from this one at a single base, so this may be a read error. Here the CDR3 reads CASSSRPDGYEQYF. In nucleotides, the CDR3 is TGCGCCAGCAGTTCCCGGCCGGACGGCTACGAGCAGTACTTC. The chain links TRBV5-1 to TRBJ2-7, with D unresolved. The CDR3 extends over 14 amino acids. CDR1 and CDR2 from the germline V gene are SGHRS and YFSETQ. Trimming stripped 5 bases from V and 3 bases from J, with 15 bases between.

This clonotype came up a few times. The chain employs TRBV4-1 and TRBJ2-5; 12 bases are shared with TRBD2. CDR1 and CDR2 (germline): MGHRA, YSYEKL. The V segment lost 3 bases and the J segment 5 bases; nucleotides outside the gene matches: 7. The CDR3 length is 16 residues. For the CDR3, the DNA is TGCGCCAGCAGCCATGTTGGACTAGCGGGATCGGAGACCCAGTACTTC. Translating it yields CASSHVGLAGSETQYF.

This clonotype was counted at least ten times. The rearrangement joins TRBV2 to TRBJ2-1; D gene unclear. CDR3 length equals 12 residues. Germline CDR1 is SNHLY and CDR2 is FYNNEI. Trimming took off 7 bases at V and 7 bases at J, with 11 bases between the two ends. The CDR3 loop reads CASMLIENEQFF. In DNA form, the CDR3 reads TGTGCCAGCATGTTAATCGAAAATGAGCAGTTCTTC.

The rearrangement uses TRBV6-6 and TRBJ2-5; TRBD2 might be the D (5 bases). V lost 2 bases, J lost 11 bases, and 18 bases lay in between. The CDR3 totals 14 residues. Germline V gives CDR1 MNHNY, CDR2 SVGAGI (reference sequence). CDR3 sequence: CASSYDGSSTEQYF. The DNA for the CDR3 is TGTGCCAGCAGTTACGATGGATCTAGCACAGAGCAGTACTTC.

V and J are TRBV6-6 and TRBJ1-2, with a weak D call TRBD1 (5 bases). The CDR3 has 15 amino acids. Germline loops: CDR1 MNHNY, CDR2 SVGAGI (reference sequence). The germline V and J ends were trimmed by 5 bases and 1 base, with 14 bases remaining between them. The CDR3 DNA reads as TGTGCCAGCAGTGCTGGACAAGTCGTTAACTATGGCTACACCTTC. Translating it yields CASSAGQVVNYGYTF.

This clonotype has ten or more counts. This chain joins TRBV6-6 and TRBJ1-5; 10 nucleotides align to TRBD1. CDR1 and CDR2 from the germline V gene are MNHNY and SVGAGI (reference sequence). Trimming removed 7 bases from V and 2 bases from J; junction bases left unmatched: 5. The CDR3 loop spans 15 amino acids. The CDR3 nucleotides read TGTGCCAGCACAAGACAGGGGGCGGGCAATCAGCCCCAGCATTTT. Protein product: CASTRQGAGNQPQHF.

The chain carries TRBV18 and TRBJ1-1; D unclear. The CDR3 runs to 14 residues. CDR1 and CDR2 from the germline V gene are KGHSH and LQKENI. Trimming took 1 base from V and 4 from J, leaving 10 bases between them. This chain's CDR3 is CASSPLSKCTEAFF. The CDR3 bases are TGTGCCAGCTCACCACTGTCAAAGTGCACTGAAGCTTTCTTT.

The chain has TRBV29-1 and TRBJ2-3, with 7 bases matching TRBD2. Germline CDR1 and CDR2: SQVTM and ANQGSEA. The V gene end was trimmed by 5 bases and the J gene end by 9 bases; junction bases not matched to a gene: 14. The CDR3 has 14 amino acids. The CDR3 DNA is TGCAGCGTTAAATGGGAGGGAACGGGCGCAACGCAGTATTTT. It specifies CSVKWEGTGATQYF.

This clonotype turned up a few times. V gene TRBV6-2 or TRBV6-3 combines with J gene TRBJ2-1; the D gene is possibly TRBD2 (6 bases). The germline V gene has CDR1 MNHEY and CDR2 SVGEGT. The CDR3 totals 16 residues. The ends were cut back, 4 bases at V and 6 bases at J, with 19 bases in the middle. As DNA, the CDR3 is TGTGCCAGCAGTTTTTTTTTTGGGACTCCGGGCAATGAGCAGTTCTTC. As protein: CASSFFFGTPGNEQFF.

This clonotype was seen ten or more times. The rearrangement links TRBV7-9 to TRBJ2-1; D may correspond to TRBD1 or TRBD2 (5 bases each). In germline, CDR1 is SEHNR, CDR2 FQNEAQ (reference sequence). V was pared by 4 bases and J by 0 bases, with 13 bases between. The CDR3 has 16 amino acids. The CDR3 DNA is TGTGCCAGCAGCTCTACGGGGCAGGGCTCCTACAATGAGCAGTTCTTC. This encodes CASSSTGQGSYNEQFF.